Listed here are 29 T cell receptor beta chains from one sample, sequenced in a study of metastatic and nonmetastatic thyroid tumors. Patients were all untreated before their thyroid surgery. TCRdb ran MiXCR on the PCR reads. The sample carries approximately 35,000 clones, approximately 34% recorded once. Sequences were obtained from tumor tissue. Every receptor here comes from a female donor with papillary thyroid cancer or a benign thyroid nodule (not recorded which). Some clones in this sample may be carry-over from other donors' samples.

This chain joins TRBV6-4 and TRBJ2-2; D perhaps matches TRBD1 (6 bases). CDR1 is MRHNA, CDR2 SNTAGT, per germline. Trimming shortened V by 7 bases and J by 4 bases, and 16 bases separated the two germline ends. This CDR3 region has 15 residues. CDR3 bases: TGTGCCAGCAAGTATCAGGGGCGAGGCACCGGGGAGCTGTTTTTT. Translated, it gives CASKYQGRGTGELFF.

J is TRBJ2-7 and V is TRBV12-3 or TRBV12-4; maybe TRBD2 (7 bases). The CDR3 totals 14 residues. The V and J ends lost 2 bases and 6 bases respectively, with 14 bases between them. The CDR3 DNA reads TGTGCCAGCAGTTTAATGGCGGGGGCCCTCGAGCAGTACTTC. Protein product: CASSLMAGALEQYF.

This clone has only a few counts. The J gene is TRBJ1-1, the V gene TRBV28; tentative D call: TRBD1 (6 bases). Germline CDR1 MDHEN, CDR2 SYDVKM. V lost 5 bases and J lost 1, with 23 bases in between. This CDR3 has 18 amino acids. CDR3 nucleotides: TGTGCCAGCAGTGTTATTAGGGGACACCATCTACGGAACACTGAAGCTTTCTTT. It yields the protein CASSVIRGHHLRNTEAFF.

The CDR3 reads CASIYVVGRTEAFF. CDR3 DNA sequence: TGTGCCAGCATATATGTCGTTGGGAGAACTGAAGCTTTCTTT. This chain links TRBV7-9 with TRBJ1-1, with D uncertain. Germline V gene data show CDR1 as SEHNR and CDR2 as FQNEAQ (reference sequence). The length of the CDR3 is 14 residues. Trimming pared 7 bases from V and 5 bases from J, leaving 17 bases between. Complete variable domain (other parts from reference TRBV7-9 and TRBJ1-1): DTGVSQNPRHKITKRGQNVTFRCDPISEHNRLYWYRQTLGQGPEFLTYFQNEAQLEKSRLLSDRFSAERPKGSFSTLEIQRTEQGDSAMYLCASIYVVGRTEAFFGQGTRLTVV.

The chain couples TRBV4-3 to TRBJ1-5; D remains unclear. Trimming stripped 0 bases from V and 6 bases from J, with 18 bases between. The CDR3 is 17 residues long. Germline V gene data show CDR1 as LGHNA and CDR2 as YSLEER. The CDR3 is CASSQDWRGGYSQPQHF. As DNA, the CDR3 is TGCGCCAGCAGCCAAGATTGGCGGGGAGGATATTCTCAGCCCCAGCATTTT.

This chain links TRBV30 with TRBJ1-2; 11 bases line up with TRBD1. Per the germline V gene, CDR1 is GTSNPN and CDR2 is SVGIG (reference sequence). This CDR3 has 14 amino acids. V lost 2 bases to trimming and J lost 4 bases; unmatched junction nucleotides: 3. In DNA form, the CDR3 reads TGTGCCTGGAGTCGGACAGGGGGCGGCTATGGCTACACCTTC. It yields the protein CAWSRTGGGYGYTF.

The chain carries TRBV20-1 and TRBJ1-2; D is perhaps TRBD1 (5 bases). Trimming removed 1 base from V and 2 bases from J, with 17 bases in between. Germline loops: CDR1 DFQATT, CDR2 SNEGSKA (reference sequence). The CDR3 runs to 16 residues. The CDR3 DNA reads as TGCAGTGCTAGAGGGTCCTCGGGACCTGGAAACTATGGCTACACCTTC. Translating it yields CSARGSSGPGNYGYTF.

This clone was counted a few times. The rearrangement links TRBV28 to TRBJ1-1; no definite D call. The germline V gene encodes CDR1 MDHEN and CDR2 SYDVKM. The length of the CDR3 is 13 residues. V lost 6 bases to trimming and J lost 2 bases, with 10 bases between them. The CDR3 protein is CASSLDGNTEAFF. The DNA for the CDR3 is TGTGCCAGCAGCCTCGACGGAAACACTGAAGCTTTCTTT.

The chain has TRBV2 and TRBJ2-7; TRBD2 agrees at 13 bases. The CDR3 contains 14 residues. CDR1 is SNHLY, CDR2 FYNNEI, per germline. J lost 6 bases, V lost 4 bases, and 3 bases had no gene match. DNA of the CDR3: TGTGCCAGCAGTGGACTAGCGGGAGGAGGCGAGCAGTACTTC. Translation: CASSGLAGGGEQYF.

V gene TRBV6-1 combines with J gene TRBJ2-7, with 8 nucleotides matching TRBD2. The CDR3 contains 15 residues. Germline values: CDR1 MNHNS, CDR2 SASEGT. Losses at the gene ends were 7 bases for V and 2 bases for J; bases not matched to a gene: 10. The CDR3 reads CASTHLPGLAYEQYF. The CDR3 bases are TGTGCCAGCACTCACCTCCCGGGACTAGCCTACGAGCAGTACTTC.

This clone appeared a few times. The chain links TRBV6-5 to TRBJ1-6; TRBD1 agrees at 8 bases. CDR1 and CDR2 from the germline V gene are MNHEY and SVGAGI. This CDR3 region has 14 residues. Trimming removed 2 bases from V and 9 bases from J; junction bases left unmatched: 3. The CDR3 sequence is CASSYPDRVSPLHF. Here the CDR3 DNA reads TGTGCCAGCAGTTACCCGGACAGGGTTTCACCCCTCCACTTT.

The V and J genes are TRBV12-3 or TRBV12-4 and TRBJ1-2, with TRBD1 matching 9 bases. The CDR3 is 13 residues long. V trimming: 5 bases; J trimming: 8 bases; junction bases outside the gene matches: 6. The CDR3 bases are TGTGCCAGCAGTACCGGGACAGGGTGGGGCTACACCTTC. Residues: CASSTGTGWGYTF.

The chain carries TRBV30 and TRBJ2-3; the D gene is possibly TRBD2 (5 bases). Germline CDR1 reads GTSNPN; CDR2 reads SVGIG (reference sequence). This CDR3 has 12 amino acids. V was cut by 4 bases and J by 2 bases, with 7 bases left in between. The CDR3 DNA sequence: TGTGCCTGGAATCGGGACACAGATACGCAGTATTTT. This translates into CAWNRDTDTQYF.

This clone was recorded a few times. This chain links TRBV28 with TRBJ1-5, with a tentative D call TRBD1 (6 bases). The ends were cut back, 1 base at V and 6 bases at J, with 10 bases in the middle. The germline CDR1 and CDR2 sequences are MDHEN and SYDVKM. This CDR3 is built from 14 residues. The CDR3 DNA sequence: TGTGCCAGCAGTTTATTAGGGGGACCTCAGCCCCAGCATTTT. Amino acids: CASSLLGGPQPQHF.

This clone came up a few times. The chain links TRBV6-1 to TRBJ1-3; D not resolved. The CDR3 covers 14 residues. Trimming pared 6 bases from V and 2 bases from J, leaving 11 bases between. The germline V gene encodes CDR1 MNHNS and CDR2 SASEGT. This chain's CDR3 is CASSLLTPGNTIYF. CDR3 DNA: TGTGCCAGCAGCCTCCTCACCCCTGGAAACACCATATATTTT.

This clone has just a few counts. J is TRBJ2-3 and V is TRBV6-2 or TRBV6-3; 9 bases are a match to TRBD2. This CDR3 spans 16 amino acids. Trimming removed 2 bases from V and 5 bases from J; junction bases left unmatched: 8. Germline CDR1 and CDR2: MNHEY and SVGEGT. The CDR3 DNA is TGTGCCAGCAGTTACGGGCAAGCGGGGGGACAAGATACGCAGTATTTT. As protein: CASSYGQAGGQDTQYF.

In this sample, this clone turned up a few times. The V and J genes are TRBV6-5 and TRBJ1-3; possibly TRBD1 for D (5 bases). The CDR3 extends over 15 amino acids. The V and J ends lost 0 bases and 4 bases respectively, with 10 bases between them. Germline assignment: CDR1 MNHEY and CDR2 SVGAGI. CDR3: CASSYSREAGNTIYF. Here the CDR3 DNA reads TGTGCCAGCAGTTACTCCAGGGAGGCGGGAAACACCATATATTTT.

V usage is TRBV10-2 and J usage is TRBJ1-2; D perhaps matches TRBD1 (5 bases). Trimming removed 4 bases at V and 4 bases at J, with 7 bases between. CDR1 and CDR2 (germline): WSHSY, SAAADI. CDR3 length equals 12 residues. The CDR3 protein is CASSGQGYGYTF. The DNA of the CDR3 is TGCGCCAGCAGTGGGCAGGGCTATGGCTACACCTTC.

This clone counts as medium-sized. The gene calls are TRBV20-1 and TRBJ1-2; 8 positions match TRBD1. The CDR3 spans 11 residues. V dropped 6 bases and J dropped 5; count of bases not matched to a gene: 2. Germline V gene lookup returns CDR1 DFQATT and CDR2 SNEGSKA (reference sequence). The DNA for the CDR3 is TGCAGTGCCCGGACAGGGTATGGCTACACCTTC. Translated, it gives CSARTGYGYTF.

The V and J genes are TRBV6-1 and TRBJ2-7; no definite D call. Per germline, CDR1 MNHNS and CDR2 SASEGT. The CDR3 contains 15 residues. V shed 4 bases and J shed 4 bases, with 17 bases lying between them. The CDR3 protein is CASSAGRTSTYEQYF. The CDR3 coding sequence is TGTGCCAGCAGTGCCGGGCGTACCTCGACGTACGAGCAGTACTTC.

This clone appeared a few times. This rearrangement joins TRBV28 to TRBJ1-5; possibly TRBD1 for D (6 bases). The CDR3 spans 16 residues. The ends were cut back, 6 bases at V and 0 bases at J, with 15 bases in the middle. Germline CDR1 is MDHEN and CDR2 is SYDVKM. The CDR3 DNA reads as TGTGCCAGCAGCAGTACAGGGTCCTATAGCAATCAGCCCCAGCATTTT. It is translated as CASSSTGSYSNQPQHF.

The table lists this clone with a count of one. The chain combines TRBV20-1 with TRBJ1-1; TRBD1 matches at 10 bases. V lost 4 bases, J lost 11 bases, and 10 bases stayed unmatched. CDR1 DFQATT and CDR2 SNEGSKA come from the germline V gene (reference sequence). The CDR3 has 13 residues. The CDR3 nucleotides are TGCAGTGCTAAGTCGACAGGGGGCGAGTGGGCTTTCTTT. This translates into CSAKSTGGEWAFF.

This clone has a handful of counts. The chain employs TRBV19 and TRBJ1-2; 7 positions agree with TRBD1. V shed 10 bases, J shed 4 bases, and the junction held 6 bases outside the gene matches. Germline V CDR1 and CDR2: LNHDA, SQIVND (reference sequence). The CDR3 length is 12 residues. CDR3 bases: TGTGCCATTAACGACAGGGCCTATGGCTACACCTTC. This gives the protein CAINDRAYGYTF.

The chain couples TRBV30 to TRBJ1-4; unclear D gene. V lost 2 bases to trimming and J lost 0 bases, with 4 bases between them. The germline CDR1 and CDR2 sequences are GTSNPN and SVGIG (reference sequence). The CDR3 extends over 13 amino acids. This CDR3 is CAWSRTTNEKLFF. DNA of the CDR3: TGTGCCTGGAGTAGGACAACTAATGAAAAACTGTTTTTT. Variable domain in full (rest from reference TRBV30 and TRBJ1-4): SQTIHQWPATLVQPVGSPLSLECTVEGTSNPNLYWYRQAAGRGLQLLFYSVGIGQISSEVPQNLSASRPQDRQFILSSKKLLLSDSGFYLCAWSRTTNEKLFFGSGTQLSVL.

CDR3 in amino acids: CASNRQGIANYGYTF. The CDR3 bases are TGTGCCAGCAACCGACAGGGGATAGCTAACTATGGCTACACCTTC. The chain carries TRBV28 and TRBJ1-2, with 8 bases identical to TRBD1. Trimming took 7 bases from V and 0 from J; bases not matched to a gene: 7. Germline V gene data show CDR1 as MDHEN and CDR2 as SYDVKM. CDR3 length: 15 residues.

The CDR3: CASSPGGEVAGELFF. The CDR3, as DNA: TGTGCCAGCAGCCCCGGAGGGGAAGTAGCCGGGGAGCTGTTTTTT. V and J are TRBV5-5 and TRBJ2-2; D may be TRBD2 (6 bases). Deletions cut 4 bases from V and 6 bases from J, with 16 bases between. Per germline, CDR1 SGHKS and CDR2 YYEKEE (reference sequence). This CDR3 is built from 15 residues.

This chain's CDR3 is CSAPGNNEQFF. CDR3 coding DNA: TGCAGTGCCCCCGGGAACAATGAGCAGTTCTTC. V gene TRBV20-1 combines with J gene TRBJ2-1; D might be TRBD2 (5 bases). The V gene's germline CDR1 is DFQATT and CDR2 SNEGSKA (reference sequence). Trimming stripped 6 bases from V and 5 bases from J, with 8 bases between. CDR3 size: 11 residues.

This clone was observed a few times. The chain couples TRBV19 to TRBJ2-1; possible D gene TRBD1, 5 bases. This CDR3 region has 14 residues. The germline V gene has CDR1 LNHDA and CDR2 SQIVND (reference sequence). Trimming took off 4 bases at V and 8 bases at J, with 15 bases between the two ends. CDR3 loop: CASSKPGIMDEQFF. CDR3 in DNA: TGTGCCAGTAGTAAGCCAGGGATAATGGATGAGCAGTTCTTC.

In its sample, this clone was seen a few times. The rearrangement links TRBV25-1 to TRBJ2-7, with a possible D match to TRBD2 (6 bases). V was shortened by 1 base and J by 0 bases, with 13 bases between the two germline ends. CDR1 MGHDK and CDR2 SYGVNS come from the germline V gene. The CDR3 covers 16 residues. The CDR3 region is CASSESGRDFSYEQYF. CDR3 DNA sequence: TGTGCCAGCAGTGAATCTGGTAGGGACTTCTCCTACGAGCAGTACTTC.